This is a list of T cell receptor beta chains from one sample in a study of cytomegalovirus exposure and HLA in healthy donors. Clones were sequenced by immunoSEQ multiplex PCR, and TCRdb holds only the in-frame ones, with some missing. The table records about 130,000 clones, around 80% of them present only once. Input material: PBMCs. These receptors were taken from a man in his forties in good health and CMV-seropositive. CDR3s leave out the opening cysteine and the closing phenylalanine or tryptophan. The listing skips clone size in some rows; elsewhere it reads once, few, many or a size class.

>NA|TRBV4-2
ASSQGGQVIEQF
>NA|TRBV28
ASRAGGRDEQF
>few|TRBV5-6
ASSSDRVQPQH
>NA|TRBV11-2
ASSSDGLVEDEQF
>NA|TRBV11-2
ASSPSAQASGTEAF
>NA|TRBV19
ASSMGAPSSPLH
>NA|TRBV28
ASSLSGLAKNIQY
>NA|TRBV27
ASSPLADSYEQY
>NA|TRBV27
ASSLYQGDSYEQY
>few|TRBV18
ASSQGQGSGNTIY
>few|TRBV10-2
ASRGDRGNQPQH
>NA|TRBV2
ASSGLAGVGEQY
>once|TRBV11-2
ASSLVIGTGGKEQY
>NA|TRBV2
ASRSQLAGGYEQY
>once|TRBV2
ASSGILAGEVYNEQF
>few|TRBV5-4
ATRKTANYGYT
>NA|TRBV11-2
ASGGTSYNEQF
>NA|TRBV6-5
ASSYSAGETSYEQY
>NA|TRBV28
ASSSGGQKLF
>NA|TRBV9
ASSVGGGSTDTQY
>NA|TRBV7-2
ASSLAVETGTQY
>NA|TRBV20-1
SARGGTFAF
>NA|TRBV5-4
ASSLRDSSNEQF
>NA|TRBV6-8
ASSPAGLAGGSSSTDTQY
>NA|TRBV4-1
ASSQMLGGINTEAF
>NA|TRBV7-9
ASSFGGVRDTEAF
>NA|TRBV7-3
ASSLTVQGDGYT
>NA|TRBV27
ASSFTGAPGELF